This T cell receptor (beta chain) was obtained from a study of radiation and T cells in renal cell carcinoma. Overall study context: Nephrectomy followed 15 Gy stereotactic body radiation by 4 weeks. Findings of the study overall: Without pretreatment biopsies, baseline tumor clonotype presence was undetermined.

V was trimmed by 4 bases and J by 1 base, leaving 7 bases between them. CDR3 size: 14 residues. CDR1 and CDR2 (germline): MNHNS, SASEGT. Time point described: baseline pretreatment blood. Treatment specified: 15 Gy SBRT to primary tumor, nephrectomy 4 weeks later. Serial blood draws occurred at baseline and 2 and 4 weeks post-SBRT. Clear cell pathology was present in this patient's renal cell carcinoma. Concerning this clone: What it binds is not known.

Assay: immunoSEQ multiplex PCR; the TCRdb copy retains only in-frame clones and omits some. The sample includes 150,000 or so clones, about 88% of them seen just once. The TCR originated in a woman aged 45-65 years with renal cell carcinoma. The chain links TRBV6-1 to TRBJ2-2; D unresolved. Material: blood, obtained from a patient whose treatment included radiotherapy and nephrectomy. In nucleotides, the CDR3 is TGTGCCAGCAGTGGCCAAAGGAACACCGGGGAGCTGTTTTTT. Amino acids: CASSGQRNTGELFF.